These T cell receptor beta chains were read from a single sample in a study of blood T cell repertoires in COVID-19. Method: immunoSEQ multiplex PCR; TCRdb's copy keeps in-frame clones and lacks some. Here the sample spans a few hundred thousand clones, less than 90% being singletons. The sequencing input was peripheral blood. The receptors derive from a man aged 25 to 40 with active or convalescent COVID-19. CDR3s include the opening cysteine and the closing phenylalanine or tryptophan. The D gene is left open where the match is weak. Clone size is stated in some rows and not others, as once, few, many or a class when expanded.

clone_size,j_call,d_call,v_call,cdr3_aa,cdr3_nt
-,TRBJ1-2,-,TRBV28,CASRADSPRGYTF,TGTGCCAGCAGAGCGGACAGTCCCCGGGGCTACACCTTC
-,TRBJ1-1,TRBD1,TRBV6-2/TRBV6-3,CASSYGQGTEAFF,TGTGCCAGCAGTTACGGACAGGGCACTGAAGCTTTCTTT
-,TRBJ1-5,TRBD1,TRBV19,CASSMPLDRGLRQPQHF,TGTGCCAGTAGTATGCCTTTGGACAGGGGGCTGCGGCAGCCCCAGCATTTT
-,TRBJ1-2,-,TRBV5-8,CASSRVGAPYGYTF,TGTGCCAGCAGCCGGGTAGGCGCGCCCTATGGCTACACCTTC
-,TRBJ2-3,TRBD2,TRBV28,CASTSLAGAGDTQYF,TGTGCCAGCACCTCCCTAGCGGGAGCTGGAGATACGCAGTATTTT
-,TRBJ1-6,-,TRBV27,CASSLSKGDNSPLHF,TGTGCCAGCAGTTTAAGTAAGGGGGATAATTCACCCCTCCACTTT
few,TRBJ1-1,-,TRBV18,CASSPNHIRNTGKNTEAFF,TGTGCCAGCTCGCCCAACCACATCAGAAATACAGGGAAGAACACTGAAGCTTTCTTT
-,TRBJ2-1,TRBD2,TRBV30,CAWSRGYTGGNEQFF,TGTGCCTGGAGTAGAGGGTATACGGGGGGCAATGAGCAGTTCTTC
-,TRBJ1-4,-,TRBV3-1/TRBV3-2,CASSQDANEKLFF,TGTGCCAGCAGCCAAGACGCTAATGAAAAACTGTTTTTT
-,TRBJ2-7,-,TRBV6-5,CASSRTETYEQYF,TGTGCCAGCAGCCGGACAGAAACCTACGAGCAGTACTTC
once,TRBJ1-1,-,TRBV6-5,CASSKTYLRAEAFF,TGTGCCAGCAGTAAGACGTACCTCCGGGCTGAAGCTTTCTTT
-,TRBJ2-7,-,TRBV19,CASSITGSYEQYF,TGTGCCAGTAGTATCACAGGTTCCTACGAGCAGTACTTC
-,TRBJ2-1,TRBD2,TRBV19,CASSMGTSGEQFF,TGTGCCAGTAGTATGGGGACTAGTGGCGAGCAGTTCTTC
-,TRBJ2-7,TRBD2,TRBV29-1,CSVVVGTSAYYEQYF,TGCAGCGTTGTGGTAGGGACTAGCGCTTACTACGAGCAGTACTTC
-,TRBJ2-5,-,TRBV9,CASSGDWRGQETQYF,TGTGCCAGCAGCGGAGATTGGAGGGGCCAAGAGACCCAGTACTTC
-,TRBJ2-3,TRBD1,TRBV23-1,CASIRDRVTDTQYF,TGCGCCAGCATACGGGACAGGGTCACAGATACGCAGTATTTT
-,TRBJ2-2,-,TRBV27,CASSLLRLTGGTGELFF,TGTGCCAGCAGTTTACTAAGGTTGACGGGTGGCACCGGGGAGCTGTTTTTT
-,TRBJ2-3,TRBD2,TRBV4-3,CASSQLAGTSTDTQYF,TGCGCCAGCAGCCAACTAGCGGGGACCAGCACAGATACGCAGTATTTT
-,TRBJ1-3,-,TRBV19,CASSSSTRGSGNTIYF,TGTGCCAGTAGTTCCTCGACCAGGGGTTCCGGAAACACCATATATTTT
-,TRBJ2-1,TRBD2,TRBV7-9,CASSLLAGGSGQFF,TGTGCCAGCAGCTTACTAGCGGGAGGGTCCGGGCAGTTCTTC
-,TRBJ1-1,TRBD1,TRBV3-1/TRBV3-2,CASSKPGQGSEAFF,TGTGCCAGCAGCAAACCCGGACAGGGAAGTGAAGCTTTCTTT
-,TRBJ1-1,-,TRBV5-4,CAAGHLNTEAFF,TGTGCCGCGGGGCATTTGAACACTGAAGCTTTCTTT
-,TRBJ1-2,TRBD1,TRBV19,CASSRPGGYSKDGYTF,TGTGCCAGTAGTCGGCCAGGGGGCTATTCAAAGGATGGCTACACCTTC
-,TRBJ1-2,-,TRBV28,CASSPTQYGYTF,TGTGCCAGCAGTCCCACTCAATATGGCTACACCTTC
-,TRBJ1-4,-,TRBV4-2,CASSQEKAGAGEKLFF,TGTGCCAGCAGCCAAGAAAAGGCAGGGGCAGGAGAAAAACTGTTTTTT
-,TRBJ2-2,TRBD2,TRBV7-2,CASSLLALGLAGSGGELFF,TGTGCCAGCAGCTTACTAGCCTTGGGACTAGCGGGGTCAGGTGGGGAGCTGTTTTTT
-,TRBJ2-1,TRBD2,TRBV7-9,CASSFSAGLVSYNEQFF,TGTGCCAGCAGCTTTAGTGCGGGACTAGTTTCCTACAATGAGCAGTTCTTC
once,TRBJ1-4,-,TRBV28,CASRQGSEKLFF,TGTGCCAGCAGGCAGGGAAGTGAAAAACTGTTTTTT
-,TRBJ1-1,TRBD1,TRBV7-2,CASRYGTGNTEAFF,TGTGCCAGCAGGTACGGGACAGGGAACACTGAAGCTTTCTTT
-,TRBJ1-2,TRBD1,TRBV6-5,CASSYSTGATYGYTF,TGTGCCAGCAGTTACTCGACAGGGGCCACCTATGGCTACACCTTC
few,TRBJ2-2,TRBD2,TRBV28,CASSLSLAGGQTTGELFF,TGTGCCAGCAGTTTGTCCCTAGCGGGGGGGCAGACCACCGGGGAGCTGTTTTTT
once,TRBJ2-5,-,TRBV7-2,CASSSLAAQETQYF,TGTGCCAGCAGCTCCTTAGCGGCTCAAGAGACCCAGTACTTC
-,TRBJ2-7,-,TRBV28,CASSLYSGIYEQYF,TGTGCCAGCAGTTTATACTCAGGGATCTACGAGCAGTACTTC
once,TRBJ1-2,TRBD1,TRBV24-1,CATSDPGTGLNGYTF,TGTGCCACCAGTGATCCCGGGACAGGGTTGAATGGCTACACCTTC
-,TRBJ2-1,-,TRBV5-6,CASSLALNEQFF,TGTGCCAGCAGCTTGGCCCTTAATGAGCAGTTCTTC
-,TRBJ2-7,TRBD1,TRBV5-1,CASSLTGVDEQYF,TGCGCCAGCAGCTTAACAGGGGTAGACGAGCAGTACTTC